This note documents a single T cell receptor (beta chain) sequence. The data were obtained in a study of blood T cell repertoires in COVID-19. Germline-derived CDR1 and CDR2 are LNHNV and YYDKDF (reference sequence). V lost 3 bases, J lost 12 bases, and 13 bases stayed unmatched. The CDR3 loop spans 15 amino acids. Profiling relied on immunoSEQ multiplex PCR, and the TCRdb table lists in-frame clones only, not all of them. This sample has around 55,000 clones, with approximately 85% found just once. The receptor's source is a human donor in a cohort sampled during active COVID-19. The sequenced material came from peripheral blood. The V call is TRBV15, the J call TRBJ1-5; 8 bases match TRBD1. CDR3 in DNA: TGTGCCACCAGCAGCCCCGGACAGGGAGTACTTCTCCAGCATTTT. Translated, it gives CATSSPGQGVLLQHF.